These 29 T cell receptor beta chains came from one sample sequenced in a study of T cell repertoires in cytomegalovirus infection. In TCRdb, the reads were re-called with MiXCR into one record per CDR3 protein. The sample has 20,000 to 25,000 distinct CDR3 sequences, approximately 39% seen once. Their antigens are not known. Sequenced material: CD8+ T cells from cultured PBMCs, taken from culture after CMV antigen stimulation. These TCRs come from a human donor in good health (CMV status not recorded). Some clones in this sample may be carry-over from other donors' samples.

This clonotype was seen a few times. V and J are TRBV6-6 and TRBJ2-2; D may be TRBD1 (6 bases). The germline gives CDR1 MNHNY, CDR2 SVGAGI (reference sequence). V lost 5 bases, J lost 8 bases, and 12 bases lay in between. The CDR3 loop spans 13 amino acids. In DNA, the CDR3 is TGTGCCAGCAGTGACAGGACTCGGGGGGAGCTGTTTTTT. It codes for CASSDRTRGELFF.

V and J are TRBV7-9 and TRBJ2-3; 8 bases map to TRBD2. V lost 5 bases to trimming and J lost 5 bases; unmatched junction nucleotides: 15. This CDR3 spans 17 amino acids. CDR1 is SEHNR, CDR2 FQNEAQ, per germline (reference sequence). The CDR3 sequence: CASSAGSAGAPGDTQYF. In DNA, the CDR3 is TGTGCCAGCAGCGCTGGATCAGCGGGAGCGCCAGGAGATACGCAGTATTTT.

CDR3 region: CASSQAGVQETQYF. Written as DNA, the CDR3 is TGCGCCAGCAGCCAAGCAGGGGTACAAGAGACCCAGTACTTC. The chain carries TRBV4-3 and TRBJ2-5; tentative D call: TRBD1 (6 bases). V was pared by 1 base and J by 2 bases, with 8 bases between. There are 14 residues in the CDR3. Germline V CDR1 and CDR2: LGHNA, YSLEER.

The rearrangement joins TRBV30 to TRBJ1-2; possible D gene TRBD1, 6 bases. Trimming removed 2 bases from V and 4 bases from J, with 20 bases in between. This CDR3 is 16 amino acids long. Germline CDR1 and CDR2: GTSNPN and SVGIG (reference sequence). DNA for the CDR3: TGTGCCTGGAGTACACTATCCGACAGGCCGACCTATGGCTACACCTTC. Residues: CAWSTLSDRPTYGYTF.

The chain combines TRBV12-3 or TRBV12-4 with TRBJ2-7; 14 bases fit TRBD2. The CDR3 has 14 amino acids. Unmatched junction bases numbered 3, after V lost 6 bases and J lost 5 bases. The CDR3, as DNA: TGTGCCAGCAGAGGGACTAGCGGGGGTCACGAGCAGTACTTC. As protein: CASRGTSGGHEQYF.

This sequence joins TRBV18 and TRBJ1-1; D may be TRBD1 (6 bases). Germline CDR1 and CDR2: KGHSH and LQKENI. Trimming stripped 3 bases from V and 0 bases from J, with 8 bases between. The CDR3 is made up of 14 amino acids. The chain's CDR3 is CASSPDRLNTEAFF. DNA for the CDR3: TGTGCCAGCTCACCGGACAGATTGAACACTGAAGCTTTCTTT.

The chain links TRBV6-5 to TRBJ2-7; the match to TRBD2 covers 8 bases. J gave up 6 bases and V 2 bases, and 6 bases lay outside the gene matches. The CDR3 has 14 amino acids. Germline values: CDR1 MNHEY, CDR2 SVGAGI. CDR3 amino acids: CASSYEREIREQYF. As DNA, the CDR3 is TGTGCCAGCAGTTACGAGCGGGAGATCCGCGAGCAGTACTTC.

The chain employs TRBV24-1 and TRBJ2-1; 9 bases are a match to TRBD1. Germline CDR1 KGHDR, CDR2 SFDVKD. This CDR3 is built from 16 residues. Trimming took 4 bases from V and 1 from J; bases not matched to a gene: 4. This CDR3 reads CATSELTGGSYNEQFF. The CDR3 DNA is TGTGCCACCAGTGAACTGACAGGGGGTTCCTACAATGAGCAGTTCTTC.

Concerning this clonotype itself: An end of the junction differs from the germline gene, which may be a read error. This rearrangement joins TRBV4-1 to TRBJ1-2; 8 bases match TRBD1. From germline, CDR1 is MGHRA and CDR2 YSYEKL. The CDR3 runs to 15 residues. The CDR3 loop reads CASSILDREGSGYTF. The CDR3 nucleotides are TGTGCCAGCAGCATCCTGGACAGGGAGGGCTCGGGCTACACCTTC.

The rearrangement links TRBV7-2 to TRBJ1-1; 10 bases are a match to TRBD1. Germline CDR1 reads SGHTA; CDR2 reads FQGNSA. This CDR3 is built from 14 residues. The ends lost 6 bases at V and 4 bases at J; junction bases unmatched: 5. The DNA for the CDR3 is TGTGCCAGCAGGCCGGGACAGGGGAGCACTGAAGCTTTCTTT. Translated: CASRPGQGSTEAFF.

This clonotype was counted a few times. The chain has TRBV7-6 and TRBJ2-1, with D perhaps TRBD1 (6 bases). Germline V gives CDR1 SGHVS, CDR2 FNYEAQ. This CDR3 has 16 amino acids. V was shortened by 1 base and J by 8 bases, with 18 bases between the two germline ends. The CDR3 here is CASSLVGRGPRYEQFF. The CDR3 DNA reads as TGTGCCAGCAGCTTAGTAGGCAGGGGTCCTCGGTATGAGCAGTTCTTC. The full variable domain, in which reference TRBV7-6 and TRBJ2-1 provide the parts outside the CDR3, is GAGVSQSPRYKVTKRGQDVALRCDPISGHVSLYWYRQALGQGPEFLTYFNYEAQQDKSGLPNDRFSAERPEGSISTLTIQRTEQRDSAMYRCASSLVGRGPRYEQFFGPGTRLTVL.

The chain links TRBV7-9 to TRBJ1-6, with no clear D. Germline CDR1 SEHNR, CDR2 FQNEAQ (reference sequence). V lost 1 base and J lost 3, with 10 bases in between. The CDR3 totals 16 residues. Written as DNA, the CDR3 is TGTGCCAGCAGCTTAGATTCGTCTCGCTATAATTCACCCCTCCACTTT. It codes for CASSLDSSRYNSPLHF.

This chain links TRBV6-1 with TRBJ2-7; a weak D match, TRBD1 (5 bases). Germline CDR1 reads MNHNS; CDR2 reads SASEGT. The length of the CDR3 is 11 residues. V dropped 4 bases and J dropped 6 bases, with 7 bases sitting between them. The CDR3 nucleotides are TGTGCCAGCAGTGTAGGGGTCGAGCAGTACTTC. Its protein product is CASSVGVEQYF.

This clonotype appeared a few times. The V gene is TRBV27, the J gene TRBJ2-7; 7 nucleotides align to TRBD1. The CDR3 extends over 14 amino acids. V was pared by 2 bases and J by 0 bases, with 1 base of the junction left unmatched. Germline CDR1 and CDR2: MNHEY and SMNVEV (reference sequence). The CDR3 region is CASSLGQASYEQYF. The CDR3 DNA sequence: TGTGCCAGCAGTTTAGGACAGGCCTCCTACGAGCAGTACTTC.

The chain couples TRBV7-9 to TRBJ1-1, with 7 bases lining up with TRBD1. After removal of 8 bases from V and 1 base from J, the junction contained 10 bases not matched to a gene. Germline V gene sequence: CDR1 SEHNR, CDR2 FQNEAQ (reference sequence). The CDR3 spans 15 residues. In nucleotides, the CDR3 is TGTGCCAGCTTTAAGAGACAGGGTCCGAACACTGAAGCTTTCTTT. It translates to CASFKRQGPNTEAFF.

This rearrangement joins TRBV6-2 or TRBV6-3 to TRBJ2-1, with 12 bases identical to TRBD2. There are 16 residues in the CDR3. Per the germline V gene, CDR1 is MNHEY and CDR2 is SVGEGT. Trimming removed 0 bases from V and 7 bases from J; junction bases left unmatched: 4. CDR3 region: CASSYSASGRANEQFF. CDR3 in DNA: TGTGCCAGCAGTTACTCGGCTAGCGGGAGGGCGAATGAGCAGTTCTTC.

This clonotype was detected only once. The chain carries TRBV7-9 and TRBJ1-5, with TRBD1 as a possible D gene (5 bases). The CDR3 spans 14 residues. V was shortened by 5 bases and J by 2 bases, with 10 bases between the two germline ends. Germline V gene data show CDR1 as SEHNR and CDR2 as FQNEAQ (reference sequence). CDR3 bases: TGTGCCAGCAGCCGAGGGGTGGGCAATCAGCCCCAGCATTTT. This translates into CASSRGVGNQPQHF.

This clonotype was detected only a few times. The chain employs TRBV7-2 and TRBJ2-3; D uncertain. The CDR3 runs 14 residues. V shed 5 bases and J shed 10 bases, with 19 bases lying between them. CDR1 is SGHTA and CDR2 is FQGNSA in the germline V gene. CDR3 protein: CASSQIRAESPQYF. DNA of the CDR3: TGTGCCAGCAGCCAAATCCGGGCCGAAAGCCCGCAGTATTTT.

This chain uses TRBV29-1 with TRBJ2-3; D is unclear. Looked up from germline, CDR1 is SQVTM and CDR2 is ANQGSEA. CDR3 length equals 12 residues. Trimming cost V 7 bases and J 2 bases, with 10 bases left between them. CDR3 sequence reads: CSELGFTDTQYF. As DNA, the CDR3 is TGCAGCGAGTTGGGATTCACAGATACGCAGTATTTT.

The J gene is TRBJ2-7, the V gene TRBV7-2; TRBD1 or TRBD2 may be the D gene (5 bases each). This CDR3 contains 12 residues. In germline, CDR1 is SGHTA, CDR2 FQGNSA. Deletions cut 5 bases from V and 5 bases from J, with 10 bases between. The CDR3 reads CASSRGPHEQYF. The DNA for the CDR3 is TGTGCCAGCAGCCGGGGCCCTCACGAGCAGTACTTC.

At least ten counts were recorded for this clonotype. The chain joins TRBV7-8 to TRBJ2-1; weak D call: TRBD2 (6 bases). The CDR3 covers 16 residues. Germline assignment: CDR1 SGHVS and CDR2 FQNEAQ. V lost 2 bases to trimming and J lost 6 bases, with 17 bases between them. CDR3 protein: CASSLLAGSKFNEQFF. CDR3 DNA sequence: TGTGCCAGCAGCTTATTGGCGGGGAGCAAATTCAATGAGCAGTTCTTC.

This clonotype appeared a few times. The chain combines TRBV19 with TRBJ1-5, with D perhaps matching TRBD1 (5 bases). The CDR3 covers 18 residues. Germline V lookup: CDR1 LNHDA, CDR2 SQIVND (reference sequence). Trimming pared 6 bases from V and 3 bases from J, leaving 24 bases between. CDR3 in DNA: TGTGCCAGTAGACTGAGGGAGTCAGGGTTCAATCTCAATCAGCCCCAGCATTTT. This codes for CASRLRESGFNLNQPQHF. Full variable domain (rest looked up from reference TRBV19 and TRBJ1-5): DGGITQSPKYLFRKEGQNVTLSCEQNLNHDAMYWYRQDPGQGLRLIYYSQIVNDFQKGDIAEGYSVSREKKESFPLTVTSAQKNPTAFYLCASRLRESGFNLNQPQHFGDGTRLSIL.

The table lists this clonotype with a few counts. This chain links TRBV7-9 with TRBJ2-1; D is undetermined. CDR1 is SEHNR, CDR2 FQNEAQ, per germline (reference sequence). This CDR3 is 14 amino acids long. Between the trimmed V and J ends, which lost 3 bases and 6 bases, there was a span of 12 bases. CDR3 bases: TGTGCCAGCAGCTTTCTTTCCGCCACCAATGAGCAGTTCTTC. Residues: CASSFLSATNEQFF.

This clonotype was counted between two and nine times. The gene calls are TRBV7-2 and TRBJ2-5, with a possible D match to TRBD2 (5 bases). Trimming left V 3 bases short and J 5 bases short, with 10 bases between. Germline loops: CDR1 SGHTA, CDR2 FQGNSA. The CDR3 contains 13 residues. The CDR3 protein is CASSFRGLETQYF. DNA for the CDR3: TGTGCCAGCAGCTTTCGGGGTTTGGAGACCCAGTACTTC.

The V and J genes are TRBV11-2 and TRBJ2-1, with 7 bases identical to TRBD2. The CDR3 length is 15 residues. J gave up 1 base and V 1 base, and 1 base lay outside the gene matches. CDR1 is SGHAT and CDR2 is FQNNGV in the germline V gene. CDR3 bases: TGTGCCAGCAGCTTAGGTAGCGGGTCCTACAATGAGCAGTTCTTC. Translating it yields CASSLGSGSYNEQFF.

This clonotype was seen a handful of times. The chain recombines TRBV7-8 with TRBJ2-7; 7 bases map to TRBD1. Trimming at V came to 5 bases and at J to 7 bases, leaving 8 bases not matched to a gene. The germline CDR1 and CDR2 sequences are SGHVS and FQNEAQ. The CDR3 sequence is 13 residues long. The CDR3 DNA reads TGTGCCAGCAGCCCGCAACAGGGGCATGAGCAGTACTTC. It translates to CASSPQQGHEQYF.

The V call is TRBV2, the J call TRBJ2-3; 12 bases line up with TRBD2. This CDR3 region has 14 residues. Trimming removed 6 bases from V and 6 bases from J; junction bases left unmatched: 4. The germline CDR1 and CDR2 sequences are SNHLY and FYNNEI. The CDR3 protein is CASSRLAGVDTQYF. In nucleotides, the CDR3 is TGTGCCAGCAGCAGACTAGCGGGGGTCGATACGCAGTATTTT.

This rearrangement joins TRBV12-3 or TRBV12-4 to TRBJ2-3; maybe TRBD1 (6 bases). This CDR3 spans 16 amino acids. Trimming cost V 3 bases and J 0 bases, with 13 bases left between them. The CDR3 loop reads CASSFRVGGSTDTQYF. The CDR3 DNA reads TGTGCCAGCAGTTTTAGGGTTGGGGGCAGCACAGATACGCAGTATTTT.

In regard to this clonotype: At one end the junction does not follow the germline gene, possibly because of a read error. V and J are TRBV7-9 and TRBJ2-7; TRBD2 might be the D (5 bases). The CDR3 is 13 residues long. The germline V gene has CDR1 SEHNR and CDR2 FQNEAQ (reference sequence). In DNA form, the CDR3 reads TGTGCCAGCAGCTTAGGGACTCTCGGCGAGCAGTGCTTC. This encodes CASSLGTLGEQCF.